The 31 T cell receptor beta chains below all came from one sample that was sequenced in a study of siplizumab effects on memory and regulatory T cells. Over a period of approximately 6 days at 37 degrees C, the mixed lymphocyte reaction cells were cocultured. Profiled with immunoSEQ multiplex PCR; TCRdb holds only in-frame clones, not every one. The sample lists approximately 13,000 clones, 40% occurring once. No cognate antigen is known for these TCRs. Sequences were obtained from CFSE-low (dividing) CD8+ T cells sorted from an allogeneic mixed lymphocyte reaction. The receptor set was obtained from a human donor in good health; the cells came from an allogeneic mixed lymphocyte reaction.

The V call is TRBV27, the J call TRBJ2-7; a weak D match, TRBD1 (6 bases). Between the trimmed V and J ends, which lost 4 bases and 1 base, there was a span of 8 bases. The CDR3 extends over 13 amino acids. Germline values: CDR1 MNHEY, CDR2 SMNVEV (reference sequence). Written as DNA, the CDR3 is TGTGCCAGCAGTTACGGACAGTCCTACGAGCAGTACTTC. This codes for CASSYGQSYEQYF.

The rearrangement joins TRBV4-1 to TRBJ1-4, with D possibly matching TRBD1 (6 bases). Per germline, CDR1 MGHRA and CDR2 YSYEKL. The CDR3 length is 14 residues. The V end was cut by 3 bases, the J end by 4 bases, with 9 bases between. DNA of the CDR3: TGCGCCAGCAGCCACCGACAGGATAATGAAAAACTGTTTTTT. Translated: CASSHRQDNEKLFF.

This clone is medium-sized by share. This chain connects TRBV4-2 to TRBJ2-7, with TRBD2 matching over 14 bases. This CDR3 has 17 amino acids. V lost 0 bases to trimming and J lost 0 bases; unmatched junction nucleotides: 1. Germline CDR1 is LGHNA and CDR2 is YNFKEQ. CDR3 loop: CASSQEGLAGVSYEQYF. The CDR3 bases are TGTGCCAGCAGCCAAGAGGGACTAGCGGGAGTCTCCTACGAGCAGTACTTC.

This chain connects TRBV14 to TRBJ2-7; D may correspond to TRBD1 or TRBD2 (5 bases each). CDR1 and CDR2 from the germline V gene are SGHDN and FVKESK. V lost 4 bases, J lost 2 bases, and 12 bases lay in between. The CDR3 is 14 amino acids. CDR3 nucleotides: TGTGCCAGCAGCCCGGGGCCAGTCCCCTACGAGCAGTACTTC. It codes for CASSPGPVPYEQYF. Full variable domain (missing parts from reference TRBV14 and TRBJ2-7): EAGVTQFPSHSVIEKGQTVTLRCDPISGHDNLYWYRRVMGKEIKFLLHFVKESKQDESGMPNNRFLAERTGGTYSTLKVQPAELEDSGVYFCASSPGPVPYEQYFGPGTRLTVT.

This clone was counted between two and nine times. The rearrangement uses TRBV4-3 and TRBJ2-1, with TRBD2 identical over 7 bases. CDR3 size: 17 residues. The germline gives CDR1 LGHNA, CDR2 YSLEER. Trimming removed 0 bases from V and 3 bases from J; junction bases left unmatched: 8. CDR3 in amino acids: CASSQETRLAVYNEQFF. Written as DNA, the CDR3 is TGCGCCAGCAGCCAAGAGACAAGGCTAGCGGTCTACAATGAGCAGTTCTTC.

This clone came up a few times. This chain uses TRBV4-1 with TRBJ1-1; D unresolved. CDR3 length: 14 residues. Germline loops: CDR1 MGHRA, CDR2 YSYEKL. Between the trimmed V and J ends, which lost 3 bases and 0 bases, there was a span of 8 bases. CDR3 coding DNA: TGCGCCAGCAGCCAGGGCAGAATGAACACTGAAGCTTTCTTT. It specifies CASSQGRMNTEAFF.

This clone has ten or more counts. V is TRBV6-5 and J is TRBJ2-1; D is undetermined. Germline CDR1 MNHEY, CDR2 SVGAGI. V was clipped by 3 bases and J by 3 bases, with 9 bases between them. The CDR3 runs 14 residues. The CDR3 DNA follows: TGTGCCAGCAGTTATCAAGGTCACTACAATGAGCAGTTCTTC. As protein: CASSYQGHYNEQFF.

The chain carries TRBV27 and TRBJ1-1, with D unclear. The CDR3 has 16 residues. The germline V gene has CDR1 MNHEY and CDR2 SMNVEV (reference sequence). V was clipped by 1 base and J by 4 bases, with 16 bases between them. The CDR3 coding sequence is TGTGCCAGCAGTTTATTGACCATTCGTGGGGTCACTGAAGCTTTCTTT. This sequence encodes CASSLLTIRGVTEAFF.

This clone was found a few times. The chain uses TRBV4-1 and TRBJ1-5; D is undetermined. There are 16 residues in the CDR3. The germline CDR1 and CDR2 sequences are MGHRA and YSYEKL. Trimming pared 1 base from V and 2 bases from J, leaving 12 bases between. The CDR3 DNA follows: TGCGCCAGCAGCCAAGTTGTCTCGCATGGCAATCAGCCCCAGCATTTT. Translated: CASSQVVSHGNQPQHF.

This chain links TRBV4-1 with TRBJ1-2; perhaps TRBD1 as D (6 bases). Trimming took 1 base from V and 10 from J, leaving 22 bases between them. Germline V gives CDR1 MGHRA, CDR2 YSYEKL. The CDR3 is 16 amino acids. In DNA form, the CDR3 reads TGCGCCAGCAGCCAAGTAATAGGGGGGGGGCGGAGTGACTACACCTTC. Protein sequence: CASSQVIGGGRSDYTF.

In this sample, this clone turned up a few times. The chain joins TRBV19 to TRBJ2-2, with TRBD2 matching over 7 bases. The V and J ends lost 5 bases and 0 bases, in that order; junction bases with no gene match: 3. The germline V gene encodes CDR1 LNHDA and CDR2 SQIVND (reference sequence). This CDR3 region has 15 residues. The CDR3 coding sequence is TGTGCCAGTAGTGTACTAGCGACGAACACCGGGGAGCTGTTTTTT. It codes for CASSVLATNTGELFF. Using reference TRBV19 and TRBJ2-2 for the parts outside the CDR3, the full variable domain is DGGITQSPKYLFRKEGQNVTLSCEQNLNHDAMYWYRQDPGQGLRLIYYSQIVNDFQKGDIAEGYSVSREKKESFPLTVTSAQKNPTAFYLCASSVLATNTGELFFGEGSRLTVL.

This clone was observed a handful of times. The chain links TRBV11-3 to TRBJ1-2; 11 bases line up with TRBD1. Germline assignment: CDR1 SGHNT and CDR2 YENEEA. The V gene end was trimmed by 5 bases and the J gene end by 4 bases; junction bases not matched to a gene: 6. The CDR3 length is 15 residues. The CDR3: CASSPDRGLGYGYTF. The CDR3 nucleotides read TGTGCCAGCAGCCCGGACAGGGGGCTAGGCTATGGCTACACCTTC. The complete variable domain, with remaining parts taken from reference TRBV11-3 and TRBJ1-2, reads EAGVVQSPRYKIIEKKQPVAFWCNPISGHNTLYWYLQNLGQGPELLIRYENEEAVDDSQLPKDRFSAERLKGVDSTLKIQPAELGDSAVYLCASSPDRGLGYGYTFGSGTRLTVV.

The chain is built from TRBV2 and TRBJ1-2; D gene unclear. The CDR3 runs 15 residues. Looked up from germline, CDR1 is SNHLY and CDR2 is FYNNEI. V was pared by 0 bases and J by 4 bases, with 12 bases between. This CDR3 is CASSEAMVTGYGYTF. CDR3 coding DNA: TGTGCCAGCAGTGAAGCTATGGTAACGGGCTATGGCTACACCTTC. The full variable domain, its missing parts supplied by reference TRBV2 and TRBJ1-2, is EPEVTQTPSHQVTQMGQEVILRCVPISNHLYFYWYRQILGQKVEFLVSFYNNEISEKSEIFDDQFSVERPDGSNFTLKIRSTKLEDSAMYFCASSEAMVTGYGYTFGSGTRLTVV.

This chain connects TRBV27 to TRBJ2-7, with D tentatively TRBD1 or TRBD2 (6 bases each). The V end was cut by 6 bases, the J end by 6 bases, with 30 bases between. This CDR3 contains 18 residues. Germline assignment: CDR1 MNHEY and CDR2 SMNVEV (reference sequence). This CDR3 reads CASSMDSFAGIISGEQYF. The DNA for the CDR3 is TGTGCCAGCAGCATGGACAGTTTTGCGGGGATTATCTCTGGCGAGCAGTACTTC.

This clone has more than one count but fewer than ten. This chain's CDR3 is CASSLGQYTYEQYF. CDR3 DNA sequence: TGTGCCAGCAGCCTCGGTCAGTACACCTACGAGCAGTACTTC. The rearrangement joins TRBV13 to TRBJ2-7; D is unclear. In germline, CDR1 is PRHDT, CDR2 FYEKMQ (reference sequence). Trimming left V 5 bases short and J 2 bases short, with 13 bases between. The CDR3 has 14 residues.

The J gene is TRBJ1-2, the V gene TRBV6-5; 7 positions match TRBD1. CDR1 and CDR2 from the germline V gene are MNHEY and SVGAGI. The CDR3 is made up of 15 amino acids. V lost 2 bases to trimming and J lost 2 bases; unmatched junction nucleotides: 5. This CDR3 is CASSYGGGSNYGYTF. The CDR3 nucleotides are TGTGCCAGCAGTTACGGAGGGGGCTCCAACTATGGCTACACCTTC.

V is TRBV4-1 and J is TRBJ2-7, with a weak D call TRBD2 (6 bases). V was cut by 3 bases and J by 0 bases, with 6 bases left in between. Germline V CDR1 and CDR2: MGHRA, YSYEKL. This CDR3 comprises 13 residues. The DNA for the CDR3 is TGCGCCAGCAGCCACGGGGGCTCCTACGAGCAGTACTTC. As protein: CASSHGGSYEQYF.

J is TRBJ1-1 and V is TRBV7-9; D is unresolved. Trimming cost V 2 bases and J 5 bases, with 6 bases left between them. Per the germline V gene, CDR1 is SEHNR and CDR2 is FQNEAQ (reference sequence). This CDR3 region has 12 residues. The CDR3 loop is CASSLLGTEAFF. CDR3 coding DNA: TGTGCCAGCAGCTTACTGGGGACTGAAGCTTTCTTT.

This clone was seen more than once but under ten times. The gene calls are TRBV7-6 and TRBJ2-1; weak D call: TRBD2 (6 bases). Germline CDR1 SGHVS, CDR2 FNYEAQ. V lost 1 base to trimming and J lost 10 bases, with 11 bases between them. The CDR3 contains 13 residues. CDR3: CASSLGGAGEQFF. The CDR3 nucleotides read TGTGCCAGCAGCTTAGGCGGGGCGGGAGAGCAGTTCTTC.

This clone was seen only a few times. The chain couples TRBV27 to TRBJ2-7; D perhaps matches TRBD1 (6 bases). The CDR3 has 13 amino acids. Trimming stripped 6 bases from V and 4 bases from J, with 13 bases between. CDR1 and CDR2 (germline): MNHEY, SMNVEV (reference sequence). CDR3: CASSWGRGYEQYF. The CDR3 DNA follows: TGTGCCAGCAGCTGGGGCAGGGGATACGAGCAGTACTTC.

The rearrangement uses TRBV27 and TRBJ2-7; D is uncertain. Per germline, CDR1 MNHEY and CDR2 SMNVEV (reference sequence). The V end was cut by 4 bases, the J end by 2 bases, with 12 bases between. The CDR3 spans 14 residues. CDR3 residues: CASSSNLRTYEQYF. DNA of the CDR3: TGTGCCAGCAGTTCGAATTTGAGAACCTACGAGCAGTACTTC.

This chain's CDR3 is CAISEPGTSGRTSSYNEQFF. The CDR3 coding sequence is TGTGCCATCAGTGAGCCCGGGACTAGCGGGAGGACTAGCTCCTACAATGAGCAGTTCTTC. The chain employs TRBV10-3 and TRBJ2-1; 15 bases are shared with TRBD2. V trimming: 2 bases; J trimming: 0 bases; junction bases outside the gene matches: 8. The germline CDR1 and CDR2 sequences are ENHRY and SYGVKD. The CDR3 runs to 20 residues.

This chain links TRBV5-4 with TRBJ2-1, with D possibly being TRBD2 (6 bases). V gave up 4 bases and J gave up 8 bases, with 22 bases separating them. This CDR3 has 16 amino acids. Germline loops: CDR1 SGHNT, CDR2 YYREEE (reference sequence). The CDR3 DNA is TGTGCCAGCAGCCTCGTCGCGGCGCGGGAAGGTGATGAGCAGTTCTTC. This gives the protein CASSLVAAREGDEQFF.

This clone was found a few times. The V call is TRBV28, the J call TRBJ1-6; D perhaps matches TRBD1 (6 bases). Germline V CDR1 and CDR2: MDHEN, SYDVKM. The CDR3 covers 15 residues. V was pared by 3 bases and J by 3 bases, with 9 bases between. The CDR3 DNA reads as TGTGCCAGCAGTTTGCGAGGGGGCTATAATTCACCCCTCCACTTT. This encodes CASSLRGGYNSPLHF.

A few counts support this clone. This rearrangement joins TRBV19 to TRBJ1-2; D gene ambiguous. Per the germline V gene, CDR1 is LNHDA and CDR2 is SQIVND (reference sequence). The CDR3 consists of 12 residues. V was clipped by 4 bases and J by 4 bases, with 7 bases between them. The CDR3 sequence is CASSTESYGYTF. The CDR3 nucleotides are TGTGCCAGTAGTACAGAGTCCTATGGCTACACCTTC.

This clone turned up a few times. In nucleotides, the CDR3 is TGCAGCGTTTCAGGGGGCACCGGGGAGCTGTTTTTT. As protein: CSVSGGTGELFF. The gene calls are TRBV29-1 and TRBJ2-2; 7 bases match TRBD1. This CDR3 comprises 12 residues. Unmatched junction bases numbered 1, after V lost 5 bases and J lost 4 bases. Germline CDR1 is SQVTM and CDR2 is ANQGSEA.

This clone is categorized as medium-sized (0.01 to 0.1%). The CDR3 sequence is CASSVGASGSPYNEQFF. CDR3 nucleotide sequence: TGTGCCAGCAGCGTAGGGGCTAGCGGGAGCCCCTACAATGAGCAGTTCTTC. V usage is TRBV9 and J usage is TRBJ2-1, with 10 bases matching TRBD2. V gave up 0 bases and J gave up 2 bases; unmatched junction bases: 5. The CDR3 contains 17 residues. Germline V gives CDR1 SGDLS, CDR2 YYNGEE.

There are a few counts of this clone. The rearrangement joins TRBV9 to TRBJ2-2; D is ambiguous. Germline CDR1 and CDR2: SGDLS and YYNGEE. This CDR3 is 14 amino acids long. V lost 0 bases and J 8 bases, leaving 11 bases between the germline ends. The CDR3 here is CASSVATLGGELFF. In DNA, the CDR3 is TGTGCCAGCAGCGTAGCTACATTGGGTGGGGAGCTGTTTTTT.

This chain connects TRBV7-9 to TRBJ1-5; tentatively, D is TRBD1 (5 bases). With 7 bases removed from V and 3 bases from J, the gap between germline ends came to 10 bases. The CDR3 runs to 13 residues. Germline V gene sequence: CDR1 SEHNR, CDR2 FQNEAQ (reference sequence). CDR3 nucleotides: TGTGCCAGCAACACAGGCCTCAATCAGCCCCAGCATTTT. The encoded protein is CASNTGLNQPQHF.

This clone occurred a few times. J is TRBJ1-2 and V is TRBV11-2; D is ambiguous. The germline gives CDR1 SGHAT, CDR2 FQNNGV. V dropped 1 base and J dropped 1 base, with 13 bases sitting between them. The CDR3 extends over 16 amino acids. CDR3 in amino acids: CASSLGAGVLNYGYTF. The CDR3 bases are TGTGCCAGCAGCTTAGGGGCAGGAGTCCTTAACTATGGCTACACCTTC.

This clone showed up just a few times. This rearrangement joins TRBV27 to TRBJ2-7, with 10 bases matching TRBD1. The V gene end was trimmed by 4 bases and the J gene end by 10 bases; junction bases not matched to a gene: 13. Germline CDR1 is MNHEY and CDR2 is SMNVEV (reference sequence). CDR3 length: 15 amino acids. The CDR3 DNA reads as TGTGCCAGCAGTTCCATCTTGGGGGACAGGGGACAACAGTACTTC. Translation gives CASSSILGDRGQQYF.